A single T cell receptor (beta chain) is shown here with its context. Its antigen is currently unknown. The data were taken from a study of Ad26.COV2.S vaccination and SARS-CoV-2 variants. Looking at the study overall: A COV1001 Ad26.COV2.S trial-arm participant provided the sample. The authors gave Ad26.COV2.S intramuscularly, either once or twice 56 days apart. Notes on the study in general: It was vaccine recipients, not placebo recipients, who had the higher spike-specific TCR breadth.

The repertoire was sequenced with immunoSEQ multiplex PCR; TCRdb's copy has only in-frame clones and lacks some. The table records 300,000 to 350,000 clones, more than 70% of them present only once. The treatment here: some 19 received Ad26.COV2.S at low or high dose, single or two shots; about five received placebo; per-sample allocation not given. Sampling happened 63 days after the first vaccine or placebo injection. A Boston adult aged 18-55 years was the donor. This CDR3 region has 13 residues. The germline V gene has CDR1 SGHTA and CDR2 FQGNSA. V was clipped by 5 bases and J by 3 bases, with 11 bases between them.

The receptor's source is a person between 18 and 60 years old who received the Ad26.COV2.S COVID-19 vaccine or a placebo. This rearrangement joins TRBV7-2 to TRBJ2-7; D is possibly TRBD1 (5 bases). This sample comprised peripheral blood, obtained in a trial of Ad26.COV2.S vaccine versus placebo. Here the CDR3 DNA reads TGTGCCAGCAGCCCCCGCAGGGTCTACGAGCAGTACTTC. Residues: CASSPRRVYEQYF.